This T cell receptor beta chain derives from a study of CD8 T cells in ankylosing spondylitis. Study results and caveats: Both synovial fluid and blood in reactive arthritis had previously been reported to carry some motif variants.

Generation of TCR beta libraries employed quantitative 5'-RACE incorporating molecular barcodes. A single record per CDR3 protein comes from TCRdb applying MiXCR to the 5' RACE reads. The sample carries 250,000 or so distinct CDR3 sequences, approximately 24% recorded once. This clonotype was detected ten times or more. Its specificity is unknown. The CDR3 runs to 16 residues. J was trimmed by 3 bases and V by 4 bases; bases with no gene match: 6. Germline CDR1 SGHTA, CDR2 FQGNSA. The chain links TRBV7-2 to TRBJ2-5; TRBD2 matches 12 bases. The material sequenced was blood, either unsorted or a sorted T cell fraction (not recorded which). This sequence originates from a male donor with ankylosing spondylitis or in good health (not recorded which). The CDR3 DNA is TGTGCCAGCAGCTCCGGACTAGCGGGAACTGAAGAGACCCAGTACTTC. Amino acids: CASSSGLAGTEETQYF.